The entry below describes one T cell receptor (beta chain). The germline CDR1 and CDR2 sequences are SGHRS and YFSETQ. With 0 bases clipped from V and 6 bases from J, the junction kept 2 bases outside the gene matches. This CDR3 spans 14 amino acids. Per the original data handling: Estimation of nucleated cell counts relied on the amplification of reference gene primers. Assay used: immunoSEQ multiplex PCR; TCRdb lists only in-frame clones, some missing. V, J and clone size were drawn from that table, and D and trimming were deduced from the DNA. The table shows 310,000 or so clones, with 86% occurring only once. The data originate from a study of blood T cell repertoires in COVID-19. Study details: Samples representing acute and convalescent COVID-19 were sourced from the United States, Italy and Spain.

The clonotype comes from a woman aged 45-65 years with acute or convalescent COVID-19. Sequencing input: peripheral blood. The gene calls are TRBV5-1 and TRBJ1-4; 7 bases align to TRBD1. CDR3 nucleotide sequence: TGCGCCAGCAGCTTGGGGGACAGATATGAAAAACTGTTTTTT. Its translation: CASSLGDRYEKLFF.